This T cell receptor beta chain was profiled in a study of blood T cell repertoires in COVID-19. Study-level information: Sites in the United States, Italy and Spain provided acute and convalescent COVID-19 samples. From T cells, B-cell-depleted T cells, or PBMCs came the material, which was cDNA or gDNA.

Trimming removed 5 bases from V and 3 bases from J; junction bases left unmatched: 1. Per germline, CDR1 SGHTA and CDR2 FQGTGA. The length of the CDR3 is 14 residues. To note about this clone: Other DNA sequences from this sample encode an identical CDR3 as well.

The authors' processing: Reference gene primer amplification gave nucleated cell count estimates. Clones were sequenced by immunoSEQ multiplex PCR, and TCRdb holds only the in-frame ones, with some missing. V, J and clone size reflect that table, while D and trimming were determined from the DNA. This sample yields some 180,000 clones, of which 75% to 95% are seen a single time; roughly 0.56% belongs to the top ten. The V call is TRBV7-3, the J call TRBJ2-3; 11 positions match TRBD2. The receptor's source is a middle-aged man with acute or convalescent COVID-19. Material for sequencing was peripheral blood. The CDR3 region is CASSLAGGTDTQYF. In nucleotides, the CDR3 is TGTGCCAGCAGCCTAGCGGGAGGAACAGATACGCAGTATTTT.